This TCR beta chain was profiled in a study of blood T cells in healthy people across ages. Notes on the study in general: Because sorting was not performed, PBMCs prevented conclusive naive versus antigen-experienced comparison. It was the long-lived donors that had more naive CD4+ cells and higher diversity than aged donors.

Trimming left V 2 bases short and J 7 bases short, with 12 bases between. Germline V gene data show CDR1 as MNHNS and CDR2 as SASEGT. This CDR3 is built from 15 residues. It was with a sample-barcoded 5' primer and a J-beta primer mix that a second PCR of roughly 7 to 12 cycles was run. From the 5' RACE reads, TCRdb called clonotypes with MiXCR, one entry per CDR3 protein. Among about 750,000 distinct CDR3 sequences listed, roughly 50% were seen once. This clonotype was observed a handful of times. No antigen is known for it. A minimum of 6 million PBMCs was isolated per sample. The receptor's source is an elderly man in good health. The chain recombines TRBV6-1 with TRBJ1-6, with a weak D call TRBD1 (5 bases). Material for sequencing was blood. The CDR3 nucleotides read TGTGCCAGCAGTGAATACAGGTTGGAGAATTCACCCCTCCACTTT. Translating gives CASSEYRLENSPLHF.